Listed here are 17 T cell receptor beta chains from one sample, sequenced in a study of T cell responses to AZD1222 COVID-19 vaccine. Repertoires were generated with immunoSEQ multiplex PCR, while TCRdb's copy carries only in-frame clones and drops some. This sample has 160,000 or so clones, with more than 70% found just once. Material: peripheral blood, obtained on day 0 of AZD1222 vaccination. These receptors were obtained from an adult in good health.

The chain is built from TRBV30 and TRBJ2-6, with D tentatively TRBD2 (6 bases). The CDR3 spans 14 residues. The V end lost 1 base, the J end lost 11 bases, and 15 bases lay between the germline ends. Germline V CDR1 and CDR2: GTSNPN, SVGIG (reference sequence). The CDR3 region has the DNA TGTGCCTGGAGTGAGAAGGGACGCGGGGACGTCCTGACTTTC. Amino acids: CAWSEKGRGDVLTF. Looking up the rest from reference TRBV30 and TRBJ2-6 gives the full variable domain: SQTIHQWPATLVQPVGSPLSLECTVEGTSNPNLYWYRQAAGRGLQLLFYSVGIGQISSEVPQNLSASRPQDRQFILSSKKLLLSDSGFYLCAWSEKGRGDVLTFGAGSRLTVL.

This chain joins TRBV18 and TRBJ2-2; perhaps TRBD2 as D (5 bases). V was trimmed by 2 bases and J by 5 bases, leaving 12 bases between them. The CDR3 loop spans 15 amino acids. CDR1 is KGHSH, CDR2 LQKENI, per germline. This CDR3 is CASSPERVGTGELFF. Here the CDR3 DNA reads TGTGCCAGCTCACCAGAGAGGGTAGGAACCGGGGAGCTGTTTTTT.

The CDR3 nucleotides are TGTGCCAGCTCACCCACCGGGACTAGCGGGATGAGTGAGCAGTACTTC. Encoded protein: CASSPTGTSGMSEQYF. The rearrangement uses TRBV18 and TRBJ2-7, with 13 positions matching TRBD2. This CDR3 is built from 16 residues. V lost 3 bases to trimming and J lost 7 bases; unmatched junction nucleotides: 9. CDR1 and CDR2 from the germline V gene are KGHSH and LQKENI. Together with reference TRBV18 and TRBJ2-7, the CDR3 gives the full variable domain: NAGVMQNPRHLVRRRGQEARLRCSPMKGHSHVYWYRQLPEEGLKFMVYLQKENIIDESGMPKERFSAEFPKEGPSILRIQQVVRGDSAAYFCASSPTGTSGMSEQYFGPGTRLTVT.

This clone was detected only once. The V and J genes are TRBV25-1 and TRBJ1-2, with 10 bases identical to TRBD1. Germline CDR1 and CDR2: MGHDK and SYGVNS. Unmatched junction bases numbered 2, after V lost 2 bases and J lost 2 bases. The CDR3 sequence is 15 residues long. CDR3 sequence: CASSEPGQGNYGYTF. CDR3 nucleotides: TGTGCCAGCAGTGAACCGGGACAGGGGAACTATGGCTACACCTTC.

This sequence joins TRBV7-9 and TRBJ2-7; tentative D call: TRBD2 (5 bases). The germline V gene encodes CDR1 SEHNR and CDR2 FQNEAQ (reference sequence). The CDR3 runs 15 residues. V lost 1 base and J lost 2, with 12 bases in between. The CDR3 DNA reads TGTGCCAGCAGCTTAGGAGGGATAGGTACCTACGAGCAGTACTTC. Translation gives CASSLGGIGTYEQYF.

This clone was recorded once. This chain links TRBV25-1 with TRBJ1-5, with unresolved D. Germline CDR1 reads MGHDK; CDR2 reads SYGVNS. The CDR3 is 13 residues long. The V end lost 3 bases, the J end lost 2 bases, and 5 bases lay between the germline ends. CDR3 sequence reads: CASSDFGNQPQHF. The CDR3 DNA reads as TGTGCCAGCAGTGATTTTGGCAATCAGCCCCAGCATTTT.

The rearrangement links TRBV12-3 or TRBV12-4 to TRBJ2-7, with TRBD2 as a possible D gene (6 bases). This CDR3 region has 13 residues. Between the trimmed V and J ends, which lost 2 bases and 4 bases, there was a span of 9 bases. The CDR3 region is CASSLWDWYEQYF. CDR3 bases: TGTGCCAGCAGTTTATGGGACTGGTACGAGCAGTACTTC.

V gene TRBV6-5 combines with J gene TRBJ1-3; possibly TRBD1 for D (6 bases). Germline values: CDR1 MNHEY, CDR2 SVGAGI. The V gene lost 2 bases and the J gene lost 0 bases, with 8 bases spanning the gap. The CDR3 runs to 15 residues. CDR3 DNA sequence: TGTGCCAGCAGTTACCCGACAGGCTCTGGAAACACCATATATTTT. This encodes CASSYPTGSGNTIYF.

V is TRBV11-2 and J is TRBJ2-1; a weak D match, TRBD1 (6 bases). The CDR3 spans 14 residues. CDR1 is SGHAT, CDR2 FQNNGV, per germline. With 5 bases removed from V and 5 bases from J, the gap between germline ends came to 13 bases. In nucleotides, the CDR3 is TGTGCCAGCAGCGGCAGGGGACGGGACAATGAGCAGTTCTTC. Its translation is CASSGRGRDNEQFF.

This clone was detected only a few times. This chain links TRBV19 with TRBJ1-1; TRBD1 might be the D (6 bases). Per germline, CDR1 LNHDA and CDR2 SQIVND (reference sequence). Trimming took 5 bases from V and 3 from J, leaving 10 bases between them. The CDR3 has 13 residues. CDR3 in amino acids: CASSRQGHTEAFF. The CDR3, as DNA: TGTGCCAGTAGTCGCCAGGGGCACACTGAAGCTTTCTTT.

The chain couples TRBV28 to TRBJ1-1; no reliable D call. Looked up from germline, CDR1 is MDHEN and CDR2 is SYDVKM. The CDR3 is made up of 11 amino acids. Trimming pared 5 bases from V and 5 bases from J, leaving 6 bases between. This CDR3 is CASSPRTEAFF. The CDR3 bases are TGTGCCAGCAGTCCCCGGACTGAAGCTTTCTTT.

This rearrangement joins TRBV19 to TRBJ1-5, with a weak D call TRBD1 (5 bases). The germline gives CDR1 LNHDA, CDR2 SQIVND (reference sequence). The CDR3 has 14 residues. V shed 1 base and J shed 2 bases, with 6 bases lying between them. The CDR3 DNA follows: TGTGCCAGTAGTATAGCGGGGGGCAATCAGCCCCAGCATTTT. This translates into CASSIAGGNQPQHF.

J is TRBJ1-1 and V is TRBV5-4; D is undetermined. The CDR3 is made up of 17 amino acids. The germline V gene encodes CDR1 SGHNT and CDR2 YYREEE (reference sequence). Trimming stripped 0 bases from V and 0 bases from J, with 15 bases between. CDR3 bases: TGTGCCAGCAGCTTGGCCGGGTGGGGAGCCTTGAACACTGAAGCTTTCTTT. Its translation: CASSLAGWGALNTEAFF.

V gene TRBV6-4 combines with J gene TRBJ1-5; D perhaps matches TRBD1 (6 bases). V lost 4 bases, J lost 6 bases, and 10 bases lay in between. There are 13 residues in the CDR3. Germline lookup yields CDR1 MRHNA and CDR2 SNTAGT. This CDR3 reads CASSAEGGQPQHF. CDR3 DNA: TGTGCCAGCAGTGCTGAAGGGGGTCAGCCCCAGCATTTT.

V is TRBV10-3 and J is TRBJ1-2, with TRBD1 as a possible D gene (5 bases). This CDR3 is 16 amino acids long. V was cut by 0 bases and J by 4 bases, with 15 bases left in between. The germline gives CDR1 ENHRY, CDR2 SYGVKD. The DNA of the CDR3 is TGTGCCATCAGTGAGTCGAACCGGGGGAATAGCTATGGCTACACCTTC. Translation: CAISESNRGNSYGYTF.

The chain carries TRBV28 and TRBJ1-6; TRBD1 matches 8 bases. CDR3 length: 16 amino acids. The junction had 9 bases not matched to a gene; V was cut back by 4 bases and J by 7 bases. Germline values: CDR1 MDHEN, CDR2 SYDVKM. DNA of the CDR3: TGTGCCAGCAGTTCCGGACAGGGTGGCCAAAATTCACCCCTCCACTTT. It translates to CASSSGQGGQNSPLHF.

The chain has TRBV30 and TRBJ1-2; 7 bases map to TRBD1. The CDR3 is 12 residues long. Germline CDR1 and CDR2: GTSNPN and SVGIG (reference sequence). After removal of 8 bases from V and 4 bases from J, the junction contained 7 bases not matched to a gene. The CDR3 protein is CAGNSGGYGYTF. The CDR3, as DNA: TGTGCCGGGAATTCAGGGGGCTATGGCTACACCTTC.